This T cell receptor (beta chain) comes out of a study of regulatory T cells in long-lasting Graves disease. Study results and limitations: Exclusively peripheral blood, rather than thyroid tissue, was studied. Sample size, which was small, may have reduced accuracy.

Arm-PCR of CDR3 regions with iRepertoire HTBI primers generated TCR beta libraries. TCRdb re-called the multiplex PCR reads with MiXCR, one entry per CDR3 protein. The sample has under 500,000 distinct CDR3 sequences, around 20% seen once. Turning to this clonotype: What it binds is unknown.

Time point indicated: persistent/refractory GD, antithyroid drugs over 5 years with positive TRAb. RNA from PBMCs was the source of the TCR library. This clonotype was obtained from a female donor with Graves disease. The sample here was peripheral blood mononuclear cells (PBMCs), taken when the disease was refractory, from a patient treated with antithyroid drugs.

CDR3: CARGGERAFF. CDR3 sequence (DNA): TGTGCCAGAGGTGGGGAGAGGGCTTTCTTT. The chain employs TRBV10-3 and TRBJ1-1; D is undetermined. V dropped 10 bases and J dropped 11 bases, with 14 bases sitting between them. Germline loops: CDR1 ENHRY, CDR2 SYGVKD. CDR3 length: 10 amino acids.